Each of the 30 T cell receptor beta chains below was sequenced from the same sample in a study of T-cell memory formation after mild COVID-19. From the 5' RACE reads, TCRdb called clonotypes with MiXCR, one entry per CDR3 protein. The sample consists of more than 70,000 distinct CDR3 sequences, around 14% of them appearing once. The sample consisted of PBMCs or a T cell subset sorted from them (not recorded which). Receptors originate from an adult woman who had mild COVID-19 (a few samples of this study predate the infection). Cell type and time point are not known.

This clonotype came up a few times. The V gene is TRBV12-3 or TRBV12-4, the J gene TRBJ2-7, with 9 bases identical to TRBD1. CDR3 size: 14 residues. Unmatched junction bases numbered 7, after V lost 5 bases and J lost 5 bases. Here the CDR3 DNA reads TGTGCCAGCAGTACCCCGGGACAGGGCGACGAGCAGTACTTC. Translated, it gives CASSTPGQGDEQYF.

The rearrangement links TRBV7-9 to TRBJ2-6; D remains ambiguous. The germline CDR1 and CDR2 sequences are SEHNR and FQNEAQ (reference sequence). The CDR3 consists of 14 residues. The germline V and J ends were trimmed by 4 bases and 0 bases, with 4 bases remaining between them. The CDR3 protein is CASSSLSGANVLTF. The CDR3 DNA reads TGTGCCAGCAGCTCCCTCTCTGGGGCCAACGTCCTGACTTTC.

The chain couples TRBV5-6 to TRBJ2-7; D assignment may be TRBD1 or TRBD2 (5 bases each). This CDR3 contains 14 residues. The V gene lost 4 bases and the J gene lost 3 bases, with 14 bases spanning the gap. Germline assignment: CDR1 SGHDT and CDR2 YYEEEE. CDR3 sequence reads: CASSKGRALYEQYF. In DNA, the CDR3 is TGTGCCAGCAGCAAGGGACGGGCCCTCTACGAGCAGTACTTC.

V and J are TRBV5-5 and TRBJ2-7; 12 bases map to TRBD1. CDR1 SGHKS and CDR2 YYEKEE come from the germline V gene (reference sequence). The CDR3 is 14 amino acids. The V and J ends lost 4 bases and 6 bases, in that order; junction bases with no gene match: 5. CDR3 sequence (DNA): TGTGCCAGCAGCCCCGGGACAGGGGGCCTCGAGCAGTACTTC. Protein product: CASSPGTGGLEQYF. The full variable domain, rest sourced from reference TRBV5-5 and TRBJ2-7, is DAGVTQSPTHLIKTRGQQVTLRCSPISGHKSVSWYQQVLGQGPQFIFQYYEKEERGRGNFPDRFSARQFPNYSSELNVNALLLGDSALYLCASSPGTGGLEQYFGPGTRLTVT.

The V and J genes are TRBV4-1 and TRBJ2-1, with no clear D. V lost 4 bases, J lost 6 bases, and 19 bases lay in between. Germline V gene sequence: CDR1 MGHRA, CDR2 YSYEKL. CDR3 length: 16 residues. The CDR3 bases are TGCGCCAGCAGCCCGACGCTAGGATTGTCCCTCAATGAGCAGTTCTTC. As protein: CASSPTLGLSLNEQFF.

This chain uses TRBV6-2 or TRBV6-3 with TRBJ2-2, with D maybe TRBD2 (5 bases). The CDR3 totals 17 residues. CDR1 MNHEY and CDR2 SVGEGT come from the germline V gene. The V and J ends lost 6 bases and 0 bases respectively, with 17 bases between them. This CDR3 reads CASSPLEERANTGELFF. As DNA, the CDR3 is TGTGCCAGCAGCCCCTTGGAGGAGCGTGCGAACACCGGGGAGCTGTTTTTT.

This clonotype was found a few times. The chain links TRBV9 to TRBJ2-1; no reliable D call. V was pared by 0 bases and J by 7 bases, with 8 bases between. The CDR3 consists of 13 residues. Germline-derived CDR1 and CDR2 are SGDLS and YYNGEE. For the CDR3, the DNA is TGTGCCAGCAGCGTAGGGGTCGTAAATGAGCAGTTCTTC. As protein: CASSVGVVNEQFF.

The chain employs TRBV6-5 and TRBJ1-4; 7 bases agree with TRBD1. The germline V gene has CDR1 MNHEY and CDR2 SVGAGI. V lost 6 bases to trimming and J lost 2 bases; unmatched junction nucleotides: 9. This CDR3 contains 16 residues. The chain's CDR3 is CASSLGQTGTNEKLFF. CDR3 nucleotides: TGTGCCAGCAGCCTGGGACAGACGGGGACTAATGAAAAACTGTTTTTT.

The chain combines TRBV12-3 or TRBV12-4 with TRBJ2-1, with no clear D. This CDR3 has 11 amino acids. V was pared by 5 bases and J by 5 bases, with 4 bases between. CDR3 sequence reads: CASSKDNEQFF. Here the CDR3 DNA reads TGTGCCAGCAGTAAGGACAATGAGCAGTTCTTC.

This clonotype occurred a few times. The chain has TRBV12-3 or TRBV12-4 and TRBJ1-2; 9 bases are shared with TRBD1. The V gene end was trimmed by 5 bases and the J gene end by 3 bases; junction bases not matched to a gene: 25. CDR3 length: 21 residues. CDR3 residues: CASSRVRLTGQGTSWDYGYTF. In DNA form, the CDR3 reads TGTGCCAGCAGTCGAGTTCGTCTGACAGGACAGGGGACGAGTTGGGACTATGGCTACACCTTC.

This sequence joins TRBV7-2 and TRBJ2-1; D unresolved. Trimming left V 2 bases short and J 2 bases short, with 13 bases between. CDR3 length: 16 amino acids. Germline V gene data show CDR1 as SGHTA and CDR2 as FQGNSA. The CDR3 nucleotides read TGTGCCAGCAGCTTATCGGACCCGGATCCCTACAATGAGCAGTTCTTC. It is translated as CASSLSDPDPYNEQFF.

This clonotype appeared many times. This chain's CDR3 is CSVDAAGELFF. CDR3 in DNA: TGCAGCGTTGACGCGGCCGGGGAGCTGTTTTTT. This chain uses TRBV29-1 with TRBJ2-2; D uncertain. CDR3 size: 11 residues. Germline V gives CDR1 SQVTM, CDR2 ANQGSEA. Trimming cost V 3 bases and J 6 bases, with 5 bases left between them.

The rearrangement links TRBV4-2 to TRBJ2-1, with TRBD2 identical over 8 bases. The CDR3 runs to 16 residues. V trimming: 0 bases; J trimming: 7 bases; junction bases outside the gene matches: 8. Looked up from germline, CDR1 is LGHNA and CDR2 is YNFKEQ. CDR3 residues: CASSQDRNGRGNEQFF. The CDR3, as DNA: TGTGCCAGCAGCCAAGATCGTAACGGGAGGGGTAATGAGCAGTTCTTC.

This clonotype was counted many times. The V gene is TRBV20-1, the J gene TRBJ2-1, with TRBD2 matching 11 bases. V was clipped by 7 bases and J by 2 bases; unmatched bases: 4. The CDR3 covers 14 residues. CDR1 is DFQATT, CDR2 SNEGSKA, per germline (reference sequence). CDR3 sequence reads: CSVPGLAAYNEQFF. DNA of the CDR3: TGCAGTGTCCCGGGACTAGCGGCCTACAATGAGCAGTTCTTC.

The chain is built from TRBV12-3 or TRBV12-4 and TRBJ1-1; TRBD1 might be the D (5 bases). Trimming removed 4 bases from V and 0 bases from J, with 18 bases in between. CDR3 length: 17 amino acids. CDR3: CASSWRRAEVMNTEAFF. Written as DNA, the CDR3 is TGTGCCAGCAGTTGGCGCAGGGCTGAAGTTATGAACACTGAAGCTTTCTTT.

This chain links TRBV12-3 or TRBV12-4 with TRBJ2-2; TRBD2 matches at 9 bases. CDR3 size: 20 residues. V trimming: 6 bases; J trimming: 0 bases; junction bases outside the gene matches: 17. CDR3 sequence (DNA): TGTGCCAGCAGCCCAGGGACTAGCAGTCGCTCAGGGGCGAACACCGGGGAGCTGTTTTTT. It codes for CASSPGTSSRSGANTGELFF.

In its sample, this clonotype was seen a few times. This chain links TRBV5-1 with TRBJ2-7, with TRBD2 identical over 7 bases. The CDR3 loop spans 16 amino acids. Looked up from germline, CDR1 is SGHRS and CDR2 is YFSETQ. V gave up 2 bases and J gave up 5 bases; unmatched junction bases: 13. CDR3 protein: CASSFTFPSGADEQYF. CDR3 bases: TGCGCCAGCAGCTTCACTTTCCCGAGCGGGGCAGACGAGCAGTACTTC.

This clonotype appeared once. This chain uses TRBV5-1 with TRBJ2-1, with 10 bases matching TRBD1. Germline CDR1 and CDR2: SGHRS and YFSETQ. V dropped 4 bases and J dropped 7; count of bases not matched to a gene: 5. The CDR3 sequence is 14 residues long. The DNA of the CDR3 is TGCGCCAGCAGCGGACAGGGGGGCGGAAATGAGCAGTTCTTC. Amino acids: CASSGQGGGNEQFF.

The chain links TRBV30 to TRBJ2-1; TRBD2 matches 8 bases. The germline CDR1 and CDR2 sequences are GTSNPN and SVGIG (reference sequence). Trimming cost V 6 bases and J 5 bases; bases outside gene matches: 15. The CDR3 consists of 16 residues. CDR3 sequence: CACLDGRRLANNEQFF. CDR3 DNA sequence: TGTGCCTGCTTGGATGGCCGAAGACTAGCGAACAATGAGCAGTTCTTC.

This clonotype was seen a handful of times. The chain combines TRBV2 with TRBJ2-3; perhaps TRBD2 as D (7 bases). CDR1 SNHLY and CDR2 FYNNEI come from the germline V gene. With 5 bases removed from V and 3 bases from J, the gap between germline ends came to 15 bases. The CDR3 spans 15 residues. The CDR3 loop is CASSTGGAGTDTQYF. The CDR3 coding sequence is TGTGCCAGCAGTACTGGGGGGGCAGGAACAGATACGCAGTATTTT.

This clonotype was seen a handful of times. The chain joins TRBV12-3 or TRBV12-4 to TRBJ2-7, with D possibly being TRBD1 (6 bases). The ends were cut back, 5 bases at V and 2 bases at J, with 10 bases in the middle. This CDR3 region has 13 residues. Written as DNA, the CDR3 is TGTGCCAGCAGTACAGGGACCGCCTACGAGCAGTACTTC. This encodes CASSTGTAYEQYF.

This clonotype has ten or more counts. J is TRBJ2-5 and V is TRBV7-9; D possibly corresponds to TRBD1 (6 bases). The germline V gene has CDR1 SEHNR and CDR2 FQNEAQ (reference sequence). Trimming left V 2 bases short and J 1 base short, with 14 bases between. This CDR3 has 16 amino acids. Here the CDR3 DNA reads TGTGCCAGCAGCTTATTTGCAGGGGTGACCCAAGAGACCCAGTACTTC. This sequence encodes CASSLFAGVTQETQYF.

The rearrangement joins TRBV25-1 to TRBJ1-5, with 11 positions matching TRBD1. The junction had 4 bases not matched to a gene; V was cut back by 8 bases and J by 7 bases. The CDR3 loop spans 13 amino acids. Germline CDR1 reads MGHDK; CDR2 reads SYGVNS. Here the CDR3 reads CASARDRGQPQHF. The CDR3 DNA reads TGTGCCAGCGCCCGGGACAGGGGGCAGCCCCAGCATTTT.

This clonotype was detected a few times. V usage is TRBV9 and J usage is TRBJ2-5, with a possible D match to TRBD1 (6 bases). Trimming shortened V by 3 bases and J by 7 bases, and 16 bases separated the two germline ends. Germline-derived CDR1 and CDR2 are SGDLS and YYNGEE. The CDR3 covers 14 residues. In DNA, the CDR3 is TGTGCCAGCAGCGGAAGGACAGAGGGGGTGACCCAGTACTTC. It specifies CASSGRTEGVTQYF.

The chain employs TRBV4-1 and TRBJ1-1; D possibly corresponds to TRBD1 (5 bases). With 4 bases removed from V and 7 bases from J, the gap between germline ends came to 16 bases. In germline, CDR1 is MGHRA, CDR2 YSYEKL. The CDR3 is 14 amino acids. In DNA, the CDR3 is TGCGCCAGCAGCCCCAAGGATGGGGGAAGTGAAGCTTTCTTT. This translates into CASSPKDGGSEAFF.

This rearrangement joins TRBV7-2 to TRBJ1-6; tentative D call: TRBD1 (5 bases). Germline-derived CDR1 and CDR2 are SGHTA and FQGNSA. V shed 5 bases and J shed 5 bases, with 16 bases lying between them. CDR3 length equals 16 residues. The CDR3 nucleotides read TGTGCCAGCAGCCACTCGGGGCCCGGGGATAATTCACCCCTCCACTTT. This encodes CASSHSGPGDNSPLHF.

The chain uses TRBV5-4 and TRBJ2-1; 7 bases map to TRBD1. The CDR3 length is 15 residues. V was pared by 4 bases and J by 6 bases, with 10 bases of the junction left unmatched. Germline CDR1 SGHNT, CDR2 YYREEE (reference sequence). CDR3 loop: CASSVEGARTNEQFF. The CDR3 DNA follows: TGTGCCAGCAGCGTCGAGGGGGCCCGCACCAATGAGCAGTTCTTC.

This chain connects TRBV12-3 or TRBV12-4 to TRBJ2-5, with 11 nucleotides matching TRBD2. This CDR3 has 16 residues. V was clipped by 1 base and J by 5 bases; unmatched bases: 6. The CDR3 here is CASSLELAGAWETQYF. CDR3 nucleotides: TGTGCCAGCAGTTTAGAACTAGCGGGAGCTTGGGAGACCCAGTACTTC.

V is TRBV5-1 and J is TRBJ2-1, with 11 bases aligning to TRBD2. V dropped 0 bases and J dropped 5; count of bases not matched to a gene: 13. The CDR3 loop spans 19 amino acids. Looked up from germline, CDR1 is SGHRS and CDR2 is YFSETQ. The DNA for the CDR3 is TGCGCCAGCAGCTTGGGAAATTTAGCGGGGGGGCGCCAGAACAATGAGCAGTTCTTC. Protein product: CASSLGNLAGGRQNNEQFF.

This clonotype was detected only a few times. This chain connects TRBV12-3 or TRBV12-4 to TRBJ2-2, with D unresolved. Trimming took 6 bases from V and 0 from J, leaving 11 bases between them. This CDR3 region has 15 residues. CDR3 bases: TGTGCCAGCAGCCCCCGACGGCCGAACACCGGGGAGCTGTTTTTT. It yields the protein CASSPRRPNTGELFF.